This TCR beta chain was recorded in a study of T cells expressing NK-cell markers. TCRdb re-called the 5' RACE reads and shows each CDR3 protein once, DNA omitted. The sample data list around 380,000 distinct CDR3 sequences. CDR1 and CDR2 from the germline V gene are LNHDA and SQIVND (reference sequence). The CDR3 sequence is 15 residues long. Material: blood T cells: a sorted CD56 or NKG2C T cell subset, CD4+ or CD8+ T cells, or bulk PBMC T cells (not recorded which). The chain carries TRBV19 and TRBJ2-1. The source is a woman aged 45 to 65 in good health. CDR3 protein: CASSTDRGSYNEQFF. The full variable domain, rest sourced from reference TRBV19 and TRBJ2-1, is DGGITQSPKYLFRKEGQNVTLSCEQNLNHDAMYWYRQDPGQGLRLIYYSQIVNDFQKGDIAEGYSVSREKKESFPLTVTSAQKNPTAFYLCASSTDRGSYNEQFFGPGTRLTVL.